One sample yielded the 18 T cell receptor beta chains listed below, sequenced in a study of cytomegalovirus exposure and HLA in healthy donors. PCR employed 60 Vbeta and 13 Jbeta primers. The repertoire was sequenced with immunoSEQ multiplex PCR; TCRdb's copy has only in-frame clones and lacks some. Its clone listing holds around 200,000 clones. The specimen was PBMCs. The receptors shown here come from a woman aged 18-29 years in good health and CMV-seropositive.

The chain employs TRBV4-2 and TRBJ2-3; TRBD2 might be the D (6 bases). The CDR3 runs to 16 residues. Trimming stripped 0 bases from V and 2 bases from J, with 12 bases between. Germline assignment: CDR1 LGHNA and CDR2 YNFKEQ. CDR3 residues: CASSQDRAGITDTQYF. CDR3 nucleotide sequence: TGTGCCAGCAGCCAAGATCGGGCGGGGATCACAGATACGCAGTATTTT.

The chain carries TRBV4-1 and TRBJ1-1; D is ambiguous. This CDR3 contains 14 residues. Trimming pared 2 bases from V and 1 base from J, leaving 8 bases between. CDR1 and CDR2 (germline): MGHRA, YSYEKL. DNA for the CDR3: TGCGCCAGCAGCCAACCCGTCAGGAACACTGAAGCTTTCTTT. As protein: CASSQPVRNTEAFF.

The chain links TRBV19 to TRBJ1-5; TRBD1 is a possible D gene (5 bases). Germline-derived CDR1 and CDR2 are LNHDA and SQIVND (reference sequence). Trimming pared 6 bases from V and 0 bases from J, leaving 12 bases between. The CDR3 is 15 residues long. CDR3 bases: TGTGCCAGTAGGACCTCAGGGTTTAGCAATCAGCCCCAGCATTTT. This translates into CASRTSGFSNQPQHF.

CDR3 in amino acids: CASSPSGGSGNTIYF. The CDR3 region has the DNA TGTGCCAGCAGCCCGAGCGGGGGCTCTGGAAACACCATATATTTT. The chain recombines TRBV9 with TRBJ1-3; weak D call: TRBD1 (5 bases). Germline CDR1 and CDR2: SGDLS and YYNGEE. V lost 4 bases and J lost 0, with 11 bases in between. This CDR3 is built from 15 residues.

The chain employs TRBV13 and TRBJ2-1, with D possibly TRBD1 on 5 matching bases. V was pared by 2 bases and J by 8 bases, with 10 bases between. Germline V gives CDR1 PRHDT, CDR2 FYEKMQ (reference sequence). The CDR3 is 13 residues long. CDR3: CASSLPGLYEQFF. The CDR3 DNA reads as TGTGCCAGCAGCTTACCAGGGTTGTATGAGCAGTTCTTC. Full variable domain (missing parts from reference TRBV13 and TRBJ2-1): AAGVIQSPRHLIKEKRETATLKCYPIPRHDTVYWYQQGPGQDPQFLISFYEKMQSDKGSIPDRFSAQQFSDYHSELNMSSLELGDSALYFCASSLPGLYEQFFGPGTRLTVL.

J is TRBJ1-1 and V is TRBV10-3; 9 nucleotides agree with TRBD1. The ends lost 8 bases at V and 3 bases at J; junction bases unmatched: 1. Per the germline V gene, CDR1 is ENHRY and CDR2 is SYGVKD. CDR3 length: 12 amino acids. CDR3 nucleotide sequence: TGTGCCATCCGGGACAGGGACACTGAAGCTTTCTTT. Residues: CAIRDRDTEAFF.

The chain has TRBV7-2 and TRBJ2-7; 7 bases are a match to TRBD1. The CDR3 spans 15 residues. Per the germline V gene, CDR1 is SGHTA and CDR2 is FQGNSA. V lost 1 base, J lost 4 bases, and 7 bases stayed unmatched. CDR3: CASSLGTGQAYEQYF. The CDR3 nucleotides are TGTGCCAGCAGCTTAGGGACAGGTCAGGCATACGAGCAGTACTTC.

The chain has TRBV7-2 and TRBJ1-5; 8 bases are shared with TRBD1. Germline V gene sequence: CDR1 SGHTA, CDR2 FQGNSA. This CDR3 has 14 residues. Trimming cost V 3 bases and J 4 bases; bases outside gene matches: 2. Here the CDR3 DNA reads TGTGCCAGCAGCTTCACAGGGGGAAATCAGCCCCAGCATTTT. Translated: CASSFTGGNQPQHF.

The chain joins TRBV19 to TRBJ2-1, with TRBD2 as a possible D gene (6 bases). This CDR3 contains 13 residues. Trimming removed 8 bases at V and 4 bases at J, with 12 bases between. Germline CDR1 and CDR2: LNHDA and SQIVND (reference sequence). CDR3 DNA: TGTGCCAGTGGAGCGGGTTCATACAATGAGCAGTTCTTC. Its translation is CASGAGSYNEQFF. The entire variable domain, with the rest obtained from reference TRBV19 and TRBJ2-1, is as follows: DGGITQSPKYLFRKEGQNVTLSCEQNLNHDAMYWYRQDPGQGLRLIYYSQIVNDFQKGDIAEGYSVSREKKESFPLTVTSAQKNPTAFYLCASGAGSYNEQFFGPGTRLTVL.

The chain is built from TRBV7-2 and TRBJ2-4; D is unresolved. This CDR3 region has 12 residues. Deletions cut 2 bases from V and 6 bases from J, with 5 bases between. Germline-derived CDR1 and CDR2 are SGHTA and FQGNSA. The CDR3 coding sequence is TGTGCCAGCAGCTTACGGGTAAACATTCAGTACTTC. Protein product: CASSLRVNIQYF. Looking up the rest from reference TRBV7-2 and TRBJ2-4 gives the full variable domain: GAGVSQSPSNKVTEKGKDVELRCDPISGHTALYWYRQSLGQGLEFLIYFQGNSAPDKSGLPSDRFSAERTGGSVSTLTIQRTQQEDSAVYLCASSLRVNIQYFGAGTRLSVL.

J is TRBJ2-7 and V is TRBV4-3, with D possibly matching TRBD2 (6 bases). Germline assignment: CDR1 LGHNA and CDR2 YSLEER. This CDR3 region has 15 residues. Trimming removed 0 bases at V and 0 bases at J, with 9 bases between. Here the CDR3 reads CASSQDWGVSYEQYF. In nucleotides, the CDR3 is TGCGCCAGCAGCCAAGATTGGGGGGTCTCCTACGAGCAGTACTTC.

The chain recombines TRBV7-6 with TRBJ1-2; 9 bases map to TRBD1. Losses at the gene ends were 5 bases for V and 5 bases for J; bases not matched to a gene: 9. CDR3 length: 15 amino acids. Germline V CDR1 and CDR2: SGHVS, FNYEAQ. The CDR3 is CASSGPPGQGYGYTF. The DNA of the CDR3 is TGTGCCAGCAGCGGCCCCCCGGGACAGGGTTATGGCTACACCTTC.

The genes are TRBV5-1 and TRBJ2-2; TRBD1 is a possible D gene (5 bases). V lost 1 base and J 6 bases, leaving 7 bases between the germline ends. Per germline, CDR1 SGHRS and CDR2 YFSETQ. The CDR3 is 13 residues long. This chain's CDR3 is CASSLMGPGELFF. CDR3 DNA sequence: TGCGCCAGCAGCTTGATGGGGCCCGGGGAGCTGTTTTTT.

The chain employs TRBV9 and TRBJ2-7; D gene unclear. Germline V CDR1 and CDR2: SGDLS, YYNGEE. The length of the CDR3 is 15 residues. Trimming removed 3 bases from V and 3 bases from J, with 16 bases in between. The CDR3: CASSASEQANYEQYF. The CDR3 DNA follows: TGTGCCAGCAGCGCTTCTGAGCAGGCCAACTACGAGCAGTACTTC. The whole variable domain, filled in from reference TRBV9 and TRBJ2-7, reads DSGVTQTPKHLITATGQRVTLRCSPRSGDLSVYWYQQSLDQGLQFLIQYYNGEERAKGNILERFSAQQFPDLHSELNLSSLELGDSALYFCASSASEQANYEQYFGPGTRLTVT.

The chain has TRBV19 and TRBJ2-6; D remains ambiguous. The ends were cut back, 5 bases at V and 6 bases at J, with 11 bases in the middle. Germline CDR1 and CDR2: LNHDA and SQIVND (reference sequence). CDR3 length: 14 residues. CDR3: CASSVQPLANVLTF. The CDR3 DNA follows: TGTGCCAGTAGTGTACAGCCATTGGCCAACGTCCTGACTTTC.

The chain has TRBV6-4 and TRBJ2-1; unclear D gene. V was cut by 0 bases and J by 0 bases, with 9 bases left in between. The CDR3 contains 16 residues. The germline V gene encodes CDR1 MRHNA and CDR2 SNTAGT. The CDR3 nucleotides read TGTGCCAGCAGTGACTCCTGGCGGAACTCCTACAATGAGCAGTTCTTC. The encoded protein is CASSDSWRNSYNEQFF.

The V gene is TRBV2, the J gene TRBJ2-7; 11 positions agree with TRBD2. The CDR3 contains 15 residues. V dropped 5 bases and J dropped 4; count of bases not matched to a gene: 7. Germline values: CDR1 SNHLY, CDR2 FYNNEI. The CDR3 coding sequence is TGTGCCAGCAGTCCCGGGACTAGCGGTATATACGAGCAGTACTTC. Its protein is CASSPGTSGIYEQYF. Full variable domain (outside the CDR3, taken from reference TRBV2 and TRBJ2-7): EPEVTQTPSHQVTQMGQEVILRCVPISNHLYFYWYRQILGQKVEFLVSFYNNEISEKSEIFDDQFSVERPDGSNFTLKIRSTKLEDSAMYFCASSPGTSGIYEQYFGPGTRLTVT.

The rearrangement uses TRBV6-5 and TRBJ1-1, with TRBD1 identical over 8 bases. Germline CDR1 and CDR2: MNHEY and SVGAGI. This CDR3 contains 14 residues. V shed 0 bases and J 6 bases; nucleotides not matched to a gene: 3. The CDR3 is CASSYSYRGSEAFF. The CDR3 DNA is TGTGCCAGCAGTTACTCGTACAGGGGGTCTGAAGCTTTCTTT.